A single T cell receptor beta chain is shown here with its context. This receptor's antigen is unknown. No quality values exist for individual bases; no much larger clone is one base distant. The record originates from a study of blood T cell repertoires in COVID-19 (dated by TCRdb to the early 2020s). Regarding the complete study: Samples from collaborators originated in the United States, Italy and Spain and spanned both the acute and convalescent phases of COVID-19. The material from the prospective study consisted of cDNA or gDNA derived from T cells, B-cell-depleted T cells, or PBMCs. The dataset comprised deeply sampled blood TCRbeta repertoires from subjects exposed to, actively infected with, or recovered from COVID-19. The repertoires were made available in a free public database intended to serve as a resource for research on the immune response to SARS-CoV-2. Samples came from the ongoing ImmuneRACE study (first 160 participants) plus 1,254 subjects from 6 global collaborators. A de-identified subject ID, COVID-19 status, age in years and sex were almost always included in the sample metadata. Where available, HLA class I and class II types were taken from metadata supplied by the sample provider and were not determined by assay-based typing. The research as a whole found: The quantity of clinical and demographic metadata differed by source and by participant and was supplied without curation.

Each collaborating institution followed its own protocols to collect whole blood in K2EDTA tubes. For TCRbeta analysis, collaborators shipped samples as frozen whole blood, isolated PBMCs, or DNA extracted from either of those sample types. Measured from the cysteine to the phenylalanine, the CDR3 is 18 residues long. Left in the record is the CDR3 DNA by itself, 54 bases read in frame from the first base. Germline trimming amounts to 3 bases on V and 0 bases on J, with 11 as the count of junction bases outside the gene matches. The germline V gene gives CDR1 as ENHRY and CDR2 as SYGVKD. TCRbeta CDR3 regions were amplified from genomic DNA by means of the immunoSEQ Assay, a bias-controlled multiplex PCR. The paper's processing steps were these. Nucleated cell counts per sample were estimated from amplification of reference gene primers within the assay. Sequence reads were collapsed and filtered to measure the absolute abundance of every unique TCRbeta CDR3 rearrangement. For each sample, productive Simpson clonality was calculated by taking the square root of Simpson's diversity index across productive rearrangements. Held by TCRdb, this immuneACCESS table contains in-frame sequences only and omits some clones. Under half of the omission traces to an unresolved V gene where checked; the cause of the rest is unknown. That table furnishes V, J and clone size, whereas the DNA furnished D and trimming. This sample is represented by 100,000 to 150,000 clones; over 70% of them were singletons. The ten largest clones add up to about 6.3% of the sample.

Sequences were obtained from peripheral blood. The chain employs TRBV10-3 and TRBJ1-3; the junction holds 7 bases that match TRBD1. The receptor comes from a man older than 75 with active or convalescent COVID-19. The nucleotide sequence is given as TGTGCCATCAGTGACACTCTACAGGGGAAGTTCTCTGGAAACACCATATATTTT. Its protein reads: CAISDTLQGKFSGNTIYF.